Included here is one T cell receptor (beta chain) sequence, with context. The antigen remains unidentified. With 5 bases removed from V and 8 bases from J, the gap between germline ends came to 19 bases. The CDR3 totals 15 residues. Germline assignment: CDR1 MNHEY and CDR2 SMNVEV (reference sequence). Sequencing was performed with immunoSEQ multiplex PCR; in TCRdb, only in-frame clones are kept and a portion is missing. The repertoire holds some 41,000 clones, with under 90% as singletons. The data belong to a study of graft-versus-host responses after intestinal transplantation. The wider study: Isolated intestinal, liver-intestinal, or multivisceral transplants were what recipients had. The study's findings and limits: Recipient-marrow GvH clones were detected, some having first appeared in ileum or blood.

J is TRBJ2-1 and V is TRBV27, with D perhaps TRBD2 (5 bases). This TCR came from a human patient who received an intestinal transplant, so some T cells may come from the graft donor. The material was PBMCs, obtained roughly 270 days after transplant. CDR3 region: CASSLSGFGSDEQFF. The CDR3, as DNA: TGTGCCAGCAGTCTCTCGGGGTTTGGCTCGGATGAGCAGTTCTTC.